The source of this TCR beta chain is a study of cytomegalovirus exposure and HLA in healthy donors. Vbeta (60) and Jbeta (13) primers were used in the PCR. Here immunoSEQ multiplex PCR was the method, and the copy in TCRdb shows in-frame clones only, minus some. The table records some 150,000 clones, roughly 85% of them present only once. Whole-study results and caveats: The productive fraction for most TCR beta V segments was about 87% or about 30% in an earlier analysis. With later analysis, a missense DCLRE1C variant became linked to TCR beta V- and J-gene trimming. Some V segments (TRBV6-2 and TRBV6-3 among them) were excluded as indistinguishable.

This clone was counted only a few times. Its target is not known. The CDR3 length is 15 residues. The germline gives CDR1 SGHVS, CDR2 FNYEAQ. The J segment lost 6 bases and the V segment lost 1 base, leaving 7 bases of the junction unmatched. The chain carries TRBV7-6 and TRBJ1-1; 8 bases map to TRBD1. The TCR was taken from a woman under 40 in good health and CMV-seronegative. The sequencing input was PBMCs. This CDR3 reads CASSLVGQGAAEAFF. In nucleotides, the CDR3 is TGTGCCAGCAGCTTAGTCGGTCAGGGGGCGGCTGAAGCTTTCTTT.